The rows below give T cell receptor beta chains drawn from one sample of a study of blood T cells in healthy people across ages. TCRdb fed the 5' RACE reads into MiXCR, producing one record per CDR3 protein. The sample holds about 800,000 distinct CDR3 sequences, 20% to 25% seen once. Separately, the same data were catalogued under a study of T cells of mothers and their children.

Sequenced material: blood. Receptors originate from a boy between 10 and 17 years old in good health. The CDR3 runs from the conserved cysteine through the conserved F or W. A D gene is named only where the DNA matches it firmly. Clone sizes are given selectively: once, few, many, or a class where the clone is expanded.

size	D	V	J	CDR3	DNA
few	NA	TRBV20-1	TRBJ2-7	CSARGRIAYEQYF	TGCAGTGCTAGAGGGCGTATCGCCTACGAGCAGTACTTC
NA	NA	TRBV5-1	TRBJ2-4	CASSEPRGGVAKNIQYF	TGCGCCAGCTCGGAGCCTCGAGGAGGGGTAGCCAAAAACATTCAGTACTTC
few	TRBD2	TRBV7-9	TRBJ2-5	CASSDYGTSGVRETQYF	TGTGCCAGCAGCGACTACGGGACTAGCGGGGTACGGGAGACCCAGTACTTC
NA	NA	TRBV15	TRBJ1-2	CATSRSSGYGYTF	TGTGCCACCAGCAGGAGTTCTGGGTATGGCTACACCTTC
NA	NA	TRBV4-2	TRBJ2-1	CASSQASLSGYNEQFF	TGTGCCAGCAGCCAAGCTTCCTTATCTGGCTACAATGAGCAGTTCTTC
few	NA	TRBV7-6	TRBJ1-1	CASSSGIANTEAFF	TGTGCCAGCAGCTCGGGCATTGCGAACACTGAAGCTTTCTTT
few	TRBD1	TRBV20-1	TRBJ1-6	CSATTGGRSPLHF	TGCAGTGCTACTACAGGGGGCAGATCACCCCTCCACTTT
few	NA	TRBV28	TRBJ1-2	CAGGRTDYGYTF	TGTGCCGGGGGGAGGACAGACTATGGCTACACCTTC
many	TRBD1	TRBV19	TRBJ2-7	CASSSTGTYEQYF	TGTGCCAGTAGTTCGACAGGGACCTACGAGCAGTACTTC
few	TRBD2	TRBV5-1	TRBJ2-2	CASRVLAGANTGELFF	TGCGCCAGCAGAGTACTAGCGGGAGCGAACACCGGGGAGCTGTTTTTT
many	NA	TRBV7-9	TRBJ2-1	CASTLGGLNEQFF	TGTGCCAGCACCTTGGGCGGACTTAATGAGCAGTTCTTC
few	NA	TRBV5-6	TRBJ2-1	CASSSTSTLSSYNEQFF	TGTGCCAGCAGCTCAACTTCCACTCTGAGCTCCTACAATGAGCAGTTCTTC
few	TRBD1	TRBV7-2	TRBJ2-5	CASSPDRGGVETQYF	TGTGCCAGCAGCCCGGACAGGGGTGGTGTGGAGACCCAGTACTTC
few	NA	TRBV28	TRBJ2-7	CASVEILGGSYEQYF	TGTGCCAGCGTCGAAATCCTCGGCGGGTCCTACGAGCAGTACTTC
NA	NA	TRBV7-3	TRBJ1-1	CASSLFYDTEAFF	TGTGCCAGCAGCTTATTCTACGACACTGAAGCTTTCTTT
NA	NA	TRBV7-9	TRBJ1-2	CASREQPGTSYGYTF	TGTGCCAGCAGAGAACAACCCGGGACGTCTTATGGCTACACCTTC
few	NA	TRBV6-5	TRBJ2-5	CASSHPFREKGEQYF	TGTGCCAGCAGTCACCCTTTCAGGGAGAAGGGAGAGCAGTACTTC
few	TRBD1	TRBV12-3/TRBV12-4	TRBJ2-5	CASTPFRTGGGETQYF	TGTGCCAGCACCCCTTTTCGGACAGGGGGCGGTGAGACCCAGTACTTC
many	NA	TRBV11-3	TRBJ2-5	CASSLPGVETQYF	TGTGCCAGCAGCTTACCAGGGGTAGAGACCCAGTACTTC
NA	TRBD2	TRBV12-3/TRBV12-4	TRBJ2-1	CASTLFAGGYNEQFF	TGTGCCAGCACCCTTTTCGCGGGGGGGTACAATGAGCAGTTCTTC
NA	TRBD2	TRBV27	TRBJ2-3	CASSILAGAPDTQYF	TGTGCCAGCAGTATCCTAGCGGGAGCACCAGATACGCAGTATTTT
few	TRBD2	TRBV5-1	TRBJ2-7	CASSLSTSNDEQYF	TGCGCCAGCAGCTTGTCGACTAGCAACGACGAGCAGTACTTC
NA	TRBD1	TRBV9	TRBJ2-1	CASSLAGTGDEQFF	TGTGCCAGCAGCTTGGCCGGGACAGGGGATGAGCAGTTCTTC
NA	NA	TRBV12-3/TRBV12-4	TRBJ2-5	CASSLVGGNQETQYF	TGTGCCAGCAGTTTAGTCGGGGGTAACCAAGAGACCCAGTACTTC
few	TRBD1	TRBV27	TRBJ1-2	CASSRQGGGYTF	TGTGCCAGCAGCCGACAGGGAGGGGGCTACACCTTC
once	NA	TRBV27	TRBJ2-5	CASKRGVQETQYF	TGTGCCAGCAAGAGGGGGGTACAAGAGACCCAGTACTTC
few	TRBD1	TRBV24-1	TRBJ2-1	CATSVDRVNEQFF	TGTGCCACCAGTGTCGACAGGGTTAATGAGCAGTTCTTC
NA	TRBD1	TRBV29-1	TRBJ2-6	CSVEGTGSGANALTF	TGCAGCGTTGAAGGGACAGGCAGTGGGGCCAACGCCCTGACTTTC
NA	NA	TRBV7-9	TRBJ1-1	CASSFPGNTGAFF	TGTGCCAGCAGCTTCCCAGGAAACACTGGAGCTTTCTTT
NA	TRBD1	TRBV2	TRBJ1-1	CDSSTGGSEALF	TGTGACAGCAGTACAGGGGGCTCTGAAGCTTTGTTT
NA	NA	TRBV4-2	TRBJ2-7	CASSQDASAYSYEQYF	TGTGCCAGCAGCCAAGATGCCAGCGCCTACTCCTACGAGCAGTACTTC
NA	TRBD1	TRBV5-1	TRBJ2-7	CASSTGTGGADEQYF	TGCGCCAGCAGCACCGGGACAGGGGGCGCGGACGAGCAGTACTTC
NA	NA	TRBV27	TRBJ1-2	CASSPQPTGYYGYTF	TGTGCCAGCAGTCCACAACCGACAGGATACTATGGCTACACCTTC
few	NA	TRBV4-3	TRBJ2-5	CASSQGRDTKQYF	TGCGCCAGCAGCCAAGGAAGGGACACCAAGCAGTACTTC
NA	TRBD2	TRBV7-7	TRBJ2-7	CASSLASGRSYEQYF	TGTGCTAGCAGCTTAGCTAGCGGAAGATCCTACGAGCAGTACTTC
NA	TRBD2	TRBV9	TRBJ2-1	CASSPGTSGSSNEQFF	TGTGCCAGCAGCCCTGGGACTAGCGGGAGTAGTAATGAGCAGTTCTTC
few	NA	TRBV4-3	TRBJ1-1	CASSQSRFFDMNTEAFF	TGCGCCAGCAGCCAATCGCGGTTTTTCGACATGAACACTGAAGCTTTCTTT
NA	NA	TRBV5-1	TRBJ1-4	CASSFGGHHPATNEKLFF	TGCGCCAGCAGCTTTGGGGGACACCATCCGGCAACTAATGAAAAACTGTTTTTT
few	NA	TRBV4-1	TRBJ2-7	CASSTRTSYEQYF	TGCGCCAGCAGCACGCGGACAAGCTACGAGCAGTACTTC
few	NA	TRBV7-9	TRBJ2-7	CASSPTPLVKSYEQYF	TGTGCCAGCAGCCCAACGCCCTTGGTTAAATCCTACGAGCAGTACTTC
few	NA	TRBV7-3	TRBJ2-2	CASSLTQTGAGELFF	TGTGCCAGCAGCTTAACTCAGACAGGAGCCGGGGAGCTGTTTTTT
NA	NA	TRBV7-2	TRBJ2-7	CASRTRQNSYEQYF	TGTGCCAGCAGAACAAGACAGAATTCCTACGAGCAGTACTTC
NA	TRBD2	TRBV20-1	TRBJ2-1	CSASSVAGAYNEQFF	TGCAGTGCTAGTAGTGTAGCGGGTGCCTACAATGAGCAGTTCTTC
few	TRBD1	TRBV19	TRBJ1-1	CATRDREMNTEAFF	TGTGCCACCCGGGACAGGGAAATGAACACTGAAGCTTTCTTT
few	NA	TRBV24-1	TRBJ2-4	CATSDFQGIEYF	TGTGCCACCAGTGATTTCCAGGGGATAGAGTACTTC
few	TRBD2	TRBV29-1	TRBJ2-5	CSVEGQGGETQYF	TGCAGCGTTGAAGGTCAGGGAGGGGAGACCCAGTACTTC
NA	NA	TRBV6-1	TRBJ2-5	CASTIWAGNPETQYF	TGTGCCAGCACTATTTGGGCAGGGAATCCCGAGACCCAGTACTTC
NA	NA	TRBV4-3	TRBJ2-3	CASSPTDGQGTDTQYF	TGCGCCAGCAGCCCAACTGATGGGCAAGGTACAGATACGCAGTATTTT